The clone carrying this T cell receptor (beta chain) was recorded at least ten times. The sample originates from a study of early T cells in non-severe SARS-CoV-2 infection. Study-wide context: RNA in bulk from unsorted whole blood was sequenced, and chains were unpaired.

TCRdb re-called the 5' RACE reads through MiXCR, storing one row per CDR3 protein. The sample lists about 19,000 distinct CDR3 sequences; 4.2% were seen once. The origin of this receptor is an adult who was a healthcare worker with PCR-confirmed SARS-CoV-2 infection or an uninfected control (not recorded which). The material sequenced was whole blood.

In nucleotides, the CDR3 is TGTGCCACCAGCATTGGGACAGCAAGCACAGATACGCAGTATTTT. Its protein is CATSIGTASTDTQYF. The chain couples TRBV15 to TRBJ2-3; TRBD1 matches at 7 bases. Unmatched junction bases numbered 4, after V lost 4 bases and J lost 0 bases. The germline gives CDR1 LNHNV, CDR2 YYDKDF (reference sequence). The CDR3 is 15 residues long.